The clone carrying this T cell receptor (beta chain) was detected only a few times. This sample stems from a study of blood T cell repertoires in COVID-19. This CDR3 contains 14 residues. Trimming removed 1 base from V and 0 bases from J, with 6 bases in between. CDR1 is SGHAT, CDR2 FQNNGV, per germline. Seattle cases were enrolled at active infection and followed longitudinally. The authors' processing: Estimated nucleated cell counts came from reference gene primer amplification. Sequenced by immunoSEQ multiplex PCR; TCRdb stores in-frame clones only, minus some. That table furnishes V, J and clone size, whereas the DNA furnished D and trimming. The repertoire holds under 250,000 clones, with 85% to 90% as singletons.

This sequence originates from a man in his fifties with COVID-19, enrolled during active disease. The J gene is TRBJ1-1, the V gene TRBV11-2; the D is unclear. Sequenced input: peripheral blood. The CDR3 protein is CASSLADLNTEAFF. The CDR3 DNA is TGTGCCAGCAGCTTAGCAGATTTGAACACTGAAGCTTTCTTT.